This TCR beta chain is from a study of T cell responses to AZD1222 COVID-19 vaccine. Study-level points and caveats: Only after the peak T cell response were repertoires sampled. A rise in Spike-specific TCR breadth and depth followed two AZD1222 doses.

Regarding this clone: The antigen remains unidentified.

The assay was immunoSEQ multiplex PCR, and TCRdb's table has in-frame clones only and misses some. The table lists around 100,000 clones, 91% of them singletons. CDR3 size: 11 residues. Germline V lookup: CDR1 SQVTM, CDR2 ANQGSEA. The V and J ends lost 5 bases and 6 bases respectively, with 11 bases between them. The J gene is TRBJ2-7, the V gene TRBV29-1; the D gene could be TRBD1 or TRBD2 (5 bases each). Here the sequenced sample was peripheral blood, taken on day 0 of AZD1222 vaccination. The receptor was derived from an adult in good health. The CDR3 loop is CSVRDLGEQYF. In nucleotides, the CDR3 is TGCAGCGTTCGGGACCTGGGCGAGCAGTACTTC.